This record concerns one TCR beta chain sequence. The source of the sample is a study of blood T cell repertoires in COVID-19. Turning to the study itself: The origin of the acute and convalescent COVID-19 samples was the United States, Italy and Spain. T cells, B-cell-depleted T cells, or PBMCs supplied cDNA or gDNA.

As processed by the authors: Amplification of reference gene primers was used by the study to estimate nucleated cell counts. Assay used: immunoSEQ multiplex PCR; TCRdb lists only in-frame clones, some missing. D and trimming come from the DNA, and the V and J calls and clone size come from that table. The sample carries tens of thousands of clones, more than 75% recorded once. CDR1 is MDHEN, CDR2 SYDVKM, per germline. The CDR3 consists of 13 residues. Trimming took off 6 bases at V and 7 bases at J, with 15 bases between the two ends. Sequencing input: peripheral blood. The TCR comes from a woman over 75 with active or convalescent COVID-19. V gene TRBV28 combines with J gene TRBJ1-2; D gene unclear. The CDR3 DNA reads as TGTGCCAGCAGATTCGAATTGCAGGTTGGCTACACCTTC. Protein product: CASRFELQVGYTF.